These 20 T cell receptor beta chains were all obtained from the same sample, sequenced in a study of blood T cell repertoires in COVID-19. The method was immunoSEQ multiplex PCR; TCRdb's version includes in-frame clones alone and lacks a portion of them. The sample consists of some 140,000 clones, about 90% of them appearing once. The specimen was peripheral blood. Receptor source: a man aged 50 or older with active COVID-19.

The J gene is TRBJ1-5, the V gene TRBV7-7; a weak D match, TRBD1 (6 bases). The V gene's germline CDR1 is SSHAT and CDR2 FNYEAQ (reference sequence). Between the trimmed V and J ends, which lost 1 base and 7 bases, there was a span of 26 bases. The CDR3 runs 19 residues. The CDR3 sequence is CASSLDIGEAGGAGQPQHF. The CDR3 region has the DNA TGTGCCAGCAGCTTAGATATTGGGGAGGCGGGGGGGGCCGGGCAGCCCCAGCATTTT.

DNA for the CDR3: TGTGCCAGCAGCCCGACTAGCGGGGGGCCAACCGGGGAGCTGTTTTTT. Translating it yields CASSPTSGGPTGELFF. The chain links TRBV3-1 (or the pseudogene TRBV3-2) to TRBJ2-2; TRBD2 matches 13 bases. Trimming removed 4 bases from V and 5 bases from J; junction bases left unmatched: 4. The CDR3 totals 16 residues. CDR1 and CDR2 from the germline V gene are LGHDT and YNNKEL (reference sequence).

The chain joins TRBV5-4 to TRBJ2-3; D is possibly TRBD1 (6 bases). Germline V CDR1 and CDR2: SGHNT, YYREEE (reference sequence). The V end was cut by 4 bases, the J end by 2 bases, with 20 bases between. This CDR3 is built from 17 residues. CDR3 sequence reads: CASSPWVRGSNTDTQYF. The CDR3 bases are TGTGCCAGCAGCCCCTGGGTTAGGGGGAGCAACACAGATACGCAGTATTTT.

The genes are TRBV6-5 and TRBJ1-5; possibly TRBD1 for D (6 bases). CDR3 length: 15 amino acids. Between the trimmed V and J ends, which lost 7 bases and 0 bases, there was a span of 13 bases. Germline V gene data show CDR1 as MNHEY and CDR2 as SVGAGI. CDR3: CASKRDTNSNQPQHF. The CDR3 bases are TGTGCCAGCAAACGGGACACGAATAGCAATCAGCCCCAGCATTTT.

This rearrangement joins TRBV9 to TRBJ1-2; D call uncertain. Trimming stripped 0 bases from V and 2 bases from J, with 5 bases between. CDR3 length equals 13 residues. Per the germline V gene, CDR1 is SGDLS and CDR2 is YYNGEE. The CDR3 reads CASSVDSNYGYTF. The CDR3 DNA sequence: TGTGCCAGCAGCGTAGACTCGAACTATGGCTACACCTTC.

The rearrangement links TRBV2 to TRBJ2-3; D unclear. CDR3 length: 15 residues. Per the germline V gene, CDR1 is SNHLY and CDR2 is FYNNEI. V was pared by 3 bases and J by 3 bases, with 13 bases between. CDR3 nucleotides: TGTGCCAGCAGTGAGGTTCGGGTTCGGACAGATACGCAGTATTTT. The encoded protein is CASSEVRVRTDTQYF.

The chain couples TRBV2 to TRBJ2-3; TRBD2 matches at 9 bases. The CDR3 consists of 15 residues. Germline V lookup: CDR1 SNHLY, CDR2 FYNNEI. Germline trimming cut 6 bases from V and 3 bases from J; bases unmatched to any gene: 7. The CDR3 nucleotides read TGTGCCAGCAGCGCCGCGGGGGGGAGGACAGATACGCAGTATTTT. Protein sequence: CASSAAGGRTDTQYF.

Only one count was recorded for this clone. CDR3 sequence: CASSPGLAGGNEQFF. The CDR3 region has the DNA TGTGCCAGCAGCCCGGGACTAGCTGGGGGGAATGAGCAGTTCTTC. The chain recombines TRBV3-1 (or the pseudogene TRBV3-2) with TRBJ2-1; 9 nucleotides agree with TRBD2. Per the germline V gene, CDR1 is LGHDT and CDR2 is YNNKEL (reference sequence). This CDR3 is built from 15 residues. Germline trimming cut 4 bases from V and 7 bases from J; bases unmatched to any gene: 8.

The chain employs TRBV5-8 and TRBJ1-6; weak D call: TRBD1 (5 bases). The germline V and J ends were trimmed by 2 bases and 4 bases, with 19 bases remaining between them. CDR3 length: 18 amino acids. Germline CDR1 SGHTS, CDR2 YDEGEE. CDR3 sequence: CASSLRPGLGRYNSPLHF. In DNA form, the CDR3 reads TGTGCCAGCAGCTTACGCCCGGGACTTGGGCGGTATAATTCACCCCTCCACTTT. The full variable domain, in which reference TRBV5-8 and TRBJ1-6 provide the parts outside the CDR3, is EAGVTQSPTHLIKTRGQQATLRCSPISGHTSVYWYQQALGLGLQFLLWYDEGEERNRGNFPPRFSGRQFPNYSSELNVNALELEDSALYLCASSLRPGLGRYNSPLHFGNGTRLTVT.

The chain employs TRBV5-4 and TRBJ1-1; no definite D call. The CDR3 length is 17 residues. Per the germline V gene, CDR1 is SGHNT and CDR2 is YYREEE (reference sequence). V lost 1 base to trimming and J lost 1 base, with 17 bases between them. The CDR3 nucleotides read TGTGCCAGCAGCTTGAAAGGGATAATCGAGGGGAACACTGAAGCTTTCTTT. Residues: CASSLKGIIEGNTEAFF.

The chain uses TRBV6-2 or TRBV6-3 and TRBJ2-1; D gene uncertain. V was pared by 6 bases and J by 10 bases, with 10 bases between. The CDR3 covers 11 residues. CDR1 MNHEY and CDR2 SVGEGT come from the germline V gene. The CDR3 spells CASSPGREQFF. The DNA of the CDR3 is TGTGCCAGCAGCCCCGGTCGAGAGCAGTTCTTC.

The V call is TRBV11-3, the J call TRBJ1-1, with a tentative D call TRBD1 (5 bases). V was shortened by 0 bases and J by 5 bases, with 7 bases between the two germline ends. Looked up from germline, CDR1 is SGHNT and CDR2 is YENEEA. The CDR3 has 13 residues. CDR3 loop: CASSLEGGTEAFF. The CDR3 bases are TGTGCCAGCAGCTTAGAGGGGGGGACTGAAGCTTTCTTT. Looking up the rest from reference TRBV11-3 and TRBJ1-1 gives the full variable domain: EAGVVQSPRYKIIEKKQPVAFWCNPISGHNTLYWYLQNLGQGPELLIRYENEEAVDDSQLPKDRFSAERLKGVDSTLKIQPAELGDSAVYLCASSLEGGTEAFFGQGTRLTVV.

The rearrangement uses TRBV27 and TRBJ2-4, with a weak D call TRBD1 (6 bases). CDR1 is MNHEY and CDR2 is SMNVEV in the germline V gene (reference sequence). CDR3 size: 13 residues. V gave up 5 bases and J gave up 4 bases, with 9 bases separating them. The CDR3 region has the DNA TGTGCCAGCAGTGGGGGCGCGAAAAACATTCAGTACTTC. This codes for CASSGGAKNIQYF.

The rearrangement uses TRBV5-4 and TRBJ1-1; 9 bases map to TRBD1. Germline lookup yields CDR1 SGHNT and CDR2 YYREEE (reference sequence). The CDR3 totals 12 residues. With 10 bases clipped from V and 4 bases from J, the junction kept 5 bases outside the gene matches. The CDR3 sequence is CAGTTGGTEAFF. The CDR3 nucleotides read TGTGCCGGTACGACAGGGGGCACTGAAGCTTTCTTT.

The J gene is TRBJ1-2, the V gene TRBV3-1 (or the pseudogene TRBV3-2), with D perhaps matching TRBD1 (5 bases). Trimming stripped 0 bases from V and 4 bases from J, with 9 bases between. The CDR3 contains 14 residues. Germline V gene sequence: CDR1 LGHDT, CDR2 YNNKEL (reference sequence). The CDR3 DNA sequence: TGTGCCAGCAGCCAAGAAACAGGCTTCTATGGCTACACCTTC. This codes for CASSQETGFYGYTF.

The rearrangement joins TRBV27 to TRBJ2-1; D unresolved. V lost 8 bases and J lost 6, with 17 bases in between. Germline-derived CDR1 and CDR2 are MNHEY and SMNVEV (reference sequence). This CDR3 is built from 14 residues. In DNA, the CDR3 is TGTGCCAGCGCTAGTGGCCCTGAGGCCAATGAGCAGTTCTTC. It specifies CASASGPEANEQFF.

The chain uses TRBV12-3 or TRBV12-4 and TRBJ2-7, with D perhaps matching TRBD1 (6 bases). This CDR3 has 12 residues. Trimming removed 5 bases from V and 5 bases from J, with 10 bases in between. The CDR3 DNA reads TGTGCCAGCAGTACAGGGCCCAACGAGCAGTACTTC. This sequence encodes CASSTGPNEQYF.

The chain links TRBV19 to TRBJ1-1; weak D call: TRBD1 (5 bases). From germline, CDR1 is LNHDA and CDR2 SQIVND (reference sequence). The V and J ends lost 3 bases and 5 bases respectively, with 16 bases between them. This CDR3 comprises 15 residues. DNA for the CDR3: TGTGCCAGTAGTATCCAACCGGAGGGGCAAACTGAAGCTTTCTTT. This sequence encodes CASSIQPEGQTEAFF.

The V call is TRBV4-1, the J call TRBJ1-1; 9 bases align to TRBD1. CDR3 length: 15 residues. The V gene end was trimmed by 4 bases and the J gene end by 5 bases; junction bases not matched to a gene: 8. Germline V CDR1 and CDR2: MGHRA, YSYEKL. The CDR3: CASSRGTGSYTEAFF. The DNA for the CDR3 is TGCGCCAGCAGCCGCGGGACAGGGTCGTATACTGAAGCTTTCTTT.

The chain carries TRBV19 and TRBJ1-3, with D hard to call. The CDR3 has 16 amino acids. Trimming cost V 5 bases and J 3 bases, with 17 bases left between them. Germline V gene data show CDR1 as LNHDA and CDR2 as SQIVND (reference sequence). The CDR3 DNA reads TGTGCCAGTAGTCCACTCGAACTTCTAATTGGAAACACCATATATTTT. Its protein product is CASSPLELLIGNTIYF.